The source of this T cell receptor (beta chain) is a study of blood T cell repertoires in COVID-19. Study-level information: Researchers got acute and convalescent COVID-19 samples from the United States, Italy and Spain. Sources were T cells, B-cell-depleted T cells, or PBMCs; the material itself was cDNA or gDNA.

The CDR3 contains 13 residues. V dropped 6 bases and J dropped 8; count of bases not matched to a gene: 8. CDR1 is MNHNY, CDR2 SVGAGI, per germline (reference sequence). As originally analysed: How many nucleated cells were present was estimated from reference gene primer amplification. Generated by immunoSEQ multiplex PCR, the TCRdb table keeps only in-frame clones and is missing some. V and J calls and clone size come straight from that table; D and trimming were deduced from the DNA. The sample lists tens of thousands of clones, more than 90% occurring once. The TCR originated in a man between 45 and 60 years old with acute or convalescent COVID-19. This chain uses TRBV6-6 with TRBJ1-2, with TRBD1 matching over 8 bases. Sequencing was done on a sample of peripheral blood. Here the CDR3 reads CASRRDRGQGYTF. The CDR3 DNA reads TGTGCCAGCAGAAGAGACAGGGGCCAGGGCTACACCTTC.